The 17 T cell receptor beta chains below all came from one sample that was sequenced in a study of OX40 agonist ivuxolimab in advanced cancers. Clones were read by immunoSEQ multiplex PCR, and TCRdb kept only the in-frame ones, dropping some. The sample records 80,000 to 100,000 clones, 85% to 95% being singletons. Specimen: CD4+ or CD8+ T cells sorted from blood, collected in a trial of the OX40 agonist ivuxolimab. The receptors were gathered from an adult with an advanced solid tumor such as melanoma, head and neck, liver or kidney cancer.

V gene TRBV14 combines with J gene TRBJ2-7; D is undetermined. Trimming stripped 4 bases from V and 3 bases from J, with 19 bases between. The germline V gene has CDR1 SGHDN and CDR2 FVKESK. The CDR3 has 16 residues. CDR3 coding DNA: TGTGCCAGCAGCCTAAAGACCGGTCTGACTCTCTACGAGCAGTACTTC. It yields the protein CASSLKTGLTLYEQYF.

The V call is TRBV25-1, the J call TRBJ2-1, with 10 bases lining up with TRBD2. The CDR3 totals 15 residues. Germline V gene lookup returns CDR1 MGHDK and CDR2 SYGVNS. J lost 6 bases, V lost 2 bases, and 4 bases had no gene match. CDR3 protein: CASSEGASGSNEQFF. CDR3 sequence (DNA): TGTGCCAGCAGTGAAGGTGCTAGCGGGAGCAATGAGCAGTTCTTC.

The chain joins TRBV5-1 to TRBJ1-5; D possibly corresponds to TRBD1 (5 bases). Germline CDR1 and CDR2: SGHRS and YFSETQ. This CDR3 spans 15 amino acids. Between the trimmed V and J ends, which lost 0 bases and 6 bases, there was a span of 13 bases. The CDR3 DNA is TGCGCCAGCAGCTTGGGAGGGGCGCGGGGTCAGCCCCAGCATTTT. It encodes CASSLGGARGQPQHF. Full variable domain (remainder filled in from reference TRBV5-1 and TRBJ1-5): KAGVTQTPRYLIKTRGQQVTLSCSPISGHRSVSWYQQTPGQGLQFLFEYFSETQRNKGNFPGRFSGRQFSNSRSEMNVSTLELGDSALYLCASSLGGARGQPQHFGDGTRLSIL.

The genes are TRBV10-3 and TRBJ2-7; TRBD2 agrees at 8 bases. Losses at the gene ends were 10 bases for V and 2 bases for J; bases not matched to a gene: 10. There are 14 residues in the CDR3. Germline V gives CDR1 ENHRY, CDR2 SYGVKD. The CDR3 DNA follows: TGTGCCACCACCTCGGGGGGGGCCACCTACGAGCAGTACTTC. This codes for CATTSGGATYEQYF.

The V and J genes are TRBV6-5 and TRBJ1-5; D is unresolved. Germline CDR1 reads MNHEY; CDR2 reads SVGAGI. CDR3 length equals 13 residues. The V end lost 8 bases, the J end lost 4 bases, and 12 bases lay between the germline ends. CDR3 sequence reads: CASYQWGNQPQHF. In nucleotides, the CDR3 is TGTGCCAGCTATCAATGGGGAAATCAGCCCCAGCATTTT.

CDR3 coding DNA: TGTGCCAGCAGCGAGTCCCGGCACACTGAAGCTTTCTTT. This translates into CASSESRHTEAFF. This chain connects TRBV9 to TRBJ1-1; D is unresolved. This CDR3 has 13 residues. V was cut by 3 bases and J by 3 bases, with 9 bases left in between. From germline, CDR1 is SGDLS and CDR2 YYNGEE.

As DNA, the CDR3 is TGTGCCATCAGTGACCGAGGGCCAGATACGCAGTATTTT. It codes for CAISDRGPDTQYF. The chain carries TRBV10-3 and TRBJ2-3; weak D call: TRBD2 (5 bases). The CDR3 contains 13 residues. V gave up 3 bases and J gave up 4 bases, with 8 bases separating them. Germline CDR1 ENHRY, CDR2 SYGVKD.

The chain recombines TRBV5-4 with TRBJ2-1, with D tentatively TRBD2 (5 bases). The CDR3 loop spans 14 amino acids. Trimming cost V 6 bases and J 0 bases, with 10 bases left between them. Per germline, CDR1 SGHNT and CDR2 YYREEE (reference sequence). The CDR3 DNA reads TGTGCCAGCACCCCGGGGAGCTCCTACAATGAGCAGTTCTTC. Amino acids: CASTPGSSYNEQFF.

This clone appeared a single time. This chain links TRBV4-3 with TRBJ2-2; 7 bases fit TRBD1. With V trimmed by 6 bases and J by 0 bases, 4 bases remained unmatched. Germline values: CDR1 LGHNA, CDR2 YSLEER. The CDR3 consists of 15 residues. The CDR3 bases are TGCGCCAGCAGGAGACAGGGTACGAACACCGGGGAGCTGTTTTTT. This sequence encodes CASRRQGTNTGELFF.

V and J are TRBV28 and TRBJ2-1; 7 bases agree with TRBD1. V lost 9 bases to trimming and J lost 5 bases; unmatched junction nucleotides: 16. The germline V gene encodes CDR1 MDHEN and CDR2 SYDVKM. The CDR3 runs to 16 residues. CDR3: CASSPLGAGTDNEQFF. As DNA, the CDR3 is TGTGCCAGTTCTCCGCTTGGAGCCGGGACAGACAATGAGCAGTTCTTC. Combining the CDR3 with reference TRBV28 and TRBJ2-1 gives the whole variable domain DVKVTQSSRYLVKRTGEKVFLECVQDMDHENMFWYRQDPGLGLRLIYFSYDVKMKEKGDIPEGYSVSREKKERFSLILESASTNQTSMYLCASSPLGAGTDNEQFFGPGTRLTVL.

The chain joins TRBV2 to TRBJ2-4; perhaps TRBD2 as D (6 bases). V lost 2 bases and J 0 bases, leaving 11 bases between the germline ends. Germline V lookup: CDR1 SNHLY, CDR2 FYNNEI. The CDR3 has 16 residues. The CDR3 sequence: CASSELGGLAKNIQYF. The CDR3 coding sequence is TGTGCCAGCAGTGAATTGGGGGGACTAGCCAAAAACATTCAGTACTTC.

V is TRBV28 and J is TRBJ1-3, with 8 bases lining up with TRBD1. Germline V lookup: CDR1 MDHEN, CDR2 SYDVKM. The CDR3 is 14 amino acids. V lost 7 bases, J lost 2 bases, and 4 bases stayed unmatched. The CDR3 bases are TGTGCCAGCATCCCGGACAGGGCTGGAAACACCATATATTTT. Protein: CASIPDRAGNTIYF.

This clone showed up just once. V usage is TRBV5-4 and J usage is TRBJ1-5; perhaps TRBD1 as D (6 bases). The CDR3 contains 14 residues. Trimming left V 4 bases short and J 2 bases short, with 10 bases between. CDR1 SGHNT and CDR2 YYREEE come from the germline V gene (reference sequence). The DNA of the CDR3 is TGTGCCAGCAGCCGGGGGCAGGGCAATCAGCCCCAGCATTTT. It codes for CASSRGQGNQPQHF.

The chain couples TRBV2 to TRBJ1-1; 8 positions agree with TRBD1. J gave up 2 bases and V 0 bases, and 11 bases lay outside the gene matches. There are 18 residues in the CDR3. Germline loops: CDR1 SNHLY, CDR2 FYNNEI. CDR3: CASSEAYRRQGTNTEAFF. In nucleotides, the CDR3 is TGTGCCAGCAGTGAAGCTTACCGCCGACAGGGGACTAACACTGAAGCTTTCTTT.

CDR3 amino acids: CSATRTDTQYF. As DNA, the CDR3 is TGCAGTGCTACCCGCACAGATACGCAGTATTTT. This rearrangement joins TRBV20-1 to TRBJ2-3, with D uncertain. Per germline, CDR1 DFQATT and CDR2 SNEGSKA (reference sequence). This CDR3 contains 11 residues. The V and J ends lost 4 bases and 1 base respectively, with 3 bases between them.

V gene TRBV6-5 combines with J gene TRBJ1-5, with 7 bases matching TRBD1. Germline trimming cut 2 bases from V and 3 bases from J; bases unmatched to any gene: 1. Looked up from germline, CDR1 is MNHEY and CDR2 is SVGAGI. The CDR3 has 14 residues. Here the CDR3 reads CASSYDRANQPQHF. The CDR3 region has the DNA TGTGCCAGCAGTTACGACAGGGCCAATCAGCCCCAGCATTTT.

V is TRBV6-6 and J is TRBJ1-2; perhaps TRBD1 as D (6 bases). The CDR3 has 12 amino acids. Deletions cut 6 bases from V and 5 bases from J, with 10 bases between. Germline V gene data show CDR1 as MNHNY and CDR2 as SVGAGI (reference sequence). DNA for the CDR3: TGTGCCAGCAGCCAGGGGACTTATGGCTACACCTTC. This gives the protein CASSQGTYGYTF.